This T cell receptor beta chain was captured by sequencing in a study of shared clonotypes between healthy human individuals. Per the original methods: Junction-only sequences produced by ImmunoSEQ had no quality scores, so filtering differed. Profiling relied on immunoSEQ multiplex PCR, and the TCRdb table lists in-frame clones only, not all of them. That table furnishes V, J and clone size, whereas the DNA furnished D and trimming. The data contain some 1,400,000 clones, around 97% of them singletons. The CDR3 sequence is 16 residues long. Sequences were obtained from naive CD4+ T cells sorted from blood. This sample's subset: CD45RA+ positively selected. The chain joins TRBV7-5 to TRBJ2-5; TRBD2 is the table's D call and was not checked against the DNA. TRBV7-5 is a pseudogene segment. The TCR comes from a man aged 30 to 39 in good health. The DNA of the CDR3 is TGTGTCAGAAGCTTAGTTTCCGGGTGCGGCCGAGGGAGCCAGTACTTC. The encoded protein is CVRSLVSGCGRGSQYF.